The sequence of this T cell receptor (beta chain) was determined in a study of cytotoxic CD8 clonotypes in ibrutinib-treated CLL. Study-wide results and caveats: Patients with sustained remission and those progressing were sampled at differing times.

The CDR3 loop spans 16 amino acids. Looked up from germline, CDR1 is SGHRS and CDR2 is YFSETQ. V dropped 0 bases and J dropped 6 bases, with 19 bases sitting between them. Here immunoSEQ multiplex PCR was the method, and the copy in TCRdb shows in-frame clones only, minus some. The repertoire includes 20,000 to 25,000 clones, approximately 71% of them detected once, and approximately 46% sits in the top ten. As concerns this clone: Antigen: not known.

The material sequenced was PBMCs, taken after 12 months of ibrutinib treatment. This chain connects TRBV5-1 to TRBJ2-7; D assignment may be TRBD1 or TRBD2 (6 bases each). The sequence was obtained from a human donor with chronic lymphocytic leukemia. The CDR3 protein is CASSLARTGAAAEQYF. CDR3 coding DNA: TGCGCCAGCAGCTTGGCAAGGACGGGGGCAGCCGCCGAGCAGTACTTC.